The 14 T cell receptor beta chains below come from one sample, sequenced in a study of blood T cell repertoires in COVID-19. Assay used: immunoSEQ multiplex PCR; TCRdb lists only in-frame clones, some missing. The top ten clones hold approximately 1.8% of a sample with 250,000 to 300,000 clones, roughly 90% of them seen once. Input material: PBMCs or T cells enriched from blood (not recorded which). The receptors shown here come from a woman in her sixties or seventies who had recovered from COVID-19.

The chain joins TRBV25-1 to TRBJ1-6; D gene uncertain. This CDR3 is 13 amino acids long. V was trimmed by 2 bases and J by 9 bases, leaving 8 bases between them. Germline-derived CDR1 and CDR2 are MGHDK and SYGVNS. Written as DNA, the CDR3 is TGTGCCAGCAGTGAACCCGGGAGTTCACCCCTCCACTTT. The encoded protein is CASSEPGSSPLHF.

The chain joins TRBV11-3 to TRBJ2-7, with D possibly matching TRBD2 (5 bases). CDR3 length: 14 amino acids. V lost 4 bases and J 2 bases, leaving 12 bases between the germline ends. Germline V lookup: CDR1 SGHNT, CDR2 YENEEA. The CDR3 nucleotides are TGTGCCAGCAGCTCCGGGGTCTGGACCTACGAGCAGTACTTC. Its protein is CASSSGVWTYEQYF. Combining the CDR3 with reference TRBV11-3 and TRBJ2-7 gives the whole variable domain EAGVVQSPRYKIIEKKQPVAFWCNPISGHNTLYWYLQNLGQGPELLIRYENEEAVDDSQLPKDRFSAERLKGVDSTLKIQPAELGDSAVYLCASSSGVWTYEQYFGPGTRLTVT.

The chain carries TRBV10-3 and TRBJ2-3; 9 positions agree with TRBD2. The J segment lost 3 bases and the V segment lost 6 bases, leaving 4 bases of the junction unmatched. Germline loops: CDR1 ENHRY, CDR2 SYGVKD. CDR3 length: 14 residues. The CDR3 sequence is CAISQREDTDTQYF. CDR3 DNA: TGTGCCATCAGCCAGCGGGAGGATACAGATACGCAGTATTTT.

The chain joins TRBV4-1 to TRBJ1-2, with TRBD1 matching 7 bases. The CDR3 extends over 13 amino acids. With V trimmed by 5 bases and J by 8 bases, 8 bases remained unmatched. CDR1 MGHRA and CDR2 YSYEKL come from the germline V gene. The CDR3 sequence is CASSIGGAEGYTF. Here the CDR3 DNA reads TGCGCCAGCAGCATAGGGGGCGCGGAAGGCTACACCTTC.

In this sample, this clone turned up a few times. The chain couples TRBV19 to TRBJ1-5; tentative D call: TRBD1 (5 bases). CDR1 LNHDA and CDR2 SQIVND come from the germline V gene (reference sequence). The ends were cut back, 5 bases at V and 6 bases at J, with 14 bases in the middle. This CDR3 has 14 residues. The CDR3 protein is CASSFKQGGQPQHF. CDR3 bases: TGTGCCAGTAGTTTCAAGCAGGGAGGTCAGCCCCAGCATTTT.

The chain links TRBV12-5 to TRBJ1-4; 9 nucleotides agree with TRBD1. CDR1 LGHNT and CDR2 FRNRAP come from the germline V gene. This CDR3 is 15 amino acids long. V shed 6 bases, J shed 4 bases, and the junction held 6 bases outside the gene matches. The CDR3 DNA follows: TGTGCTAGTGGAATCCCGGGACAGGGTAATGAAAAACTGTTTTTT. Amino acids: CASGIPGQGNEKLFF.

The J gene is TRBJ1-5, the V gene TRBV2; D uncertain. The CDR3 is made up of 13 amino acids. Trimming took 7 bases from V and 1 from J, leaving 8 bases between them. From germline, CDR1 is SNHLY and CDR2 FYNNEI. For the CDR3, the DNA is TGTGCCAGCACTTCTGAGAGCAATCAGCCCCAGCATTTT. Translating it yields CASTSESNQPQHF.

The gene calls are TRBV18 and TRBJ2-3, with a tentative D call TRBD2 (6 bases). This CDR3 has 13 amino acids. V was clipped by 2 bases and J by 3 bases, with 6 bases between them. Per the germline V gene, CDR1 is KGHSH and CDR2 is LQKENI. The DNA for the CDR3 is TGTGCCAGCTCACCAAGCGGGACAGATACGCAGTATTTT. Translating it yields CASSPSGTDTQYF.

The chain employs TRBV28 and TRBJ1-4, with TRBD1 matching over 9 bases. The germline CDR1 and CDR2 sequences are MDHEN and SYDVKM. V shed 4 bases, J shed 8 bases, and the junction held 11 bases outside the gene matches. The CDR3 sequence is 16 residues long. As DNA, the CDR3 is TGTGCCAGCAGTTCCCCGGGACAGGGCCTTATAGAAAAACTGTTTTTT. Its translation is CASSSPGQGLIEKLFF. Complete variable domain (other parts from reference TRBV28 and TRBJ1-4): DVKVTQSSRYLVKRTGEKVFLECVQDMDHENMFWYRQDPGLGLRLIYFSYDVKMKEKGDIPEGYSVSREKKERFSLILESASTNQTSMYLCASSSPGQGLIEKLFFGSGTQLSVL.

The chain joins TRBV21-1 to TRBJ2-1; TRBD2, as called in the table, went unchecked against the DNA. TRBV21-1 counts as a pseudogene. This CDR3 comprises 19 residues. The CDR3 bases are TGTGCCAGCAGCACCTCGTACAGGGAGGGGACCGGAATCTACAATGAGCAGTTCTTC. Translating it yields CASSTSYREGTGIYNEQFF.

The chain couples TRBV27 to TRBJ2-2; tentatively, D is TRBD1 (6 bases). V was cut by 8 bases and J by 0 bases, with 16 bases left in between. Germline-derived CDR1 and CDR2 are MNHEY and SMNVEV (reference sequence). The CDR3 has 16 residues. The CDR3 spells CASAPRGLSNTGELFF. CDR3 coding DNA: TGTGCCAGCGCTCCCAGGGGATTGTCGAACACCGGGGAGCTGTTTTTT.

This clone was found once. One end of the junction varies from germline; a read error may be responsible. The genes are TRBV7-7 and TRBJ2-2; 7 bases match TRBD2. CDR1 and CDR2 from the germline V gene are SSHAT and FNYEAQ (reference sequence). The CDR3 length is 14 residues. The CDR3 here is CASSRERGTGELFF. CDR3 in DNA: TGTGCTAGCAGTCGTGAGCGGGGCACCGGGGAGCTGTTTTTT.

The chain employs TRBV5-4 and TRBJ1-1; no definite D call. V lost 4 bases, J lost 3 bases, and 13 bases lay in between. The CDR3 consists of 14 residues. CDR1 is SGHNT and CDR2 is YYREEE in the germline V gene (reference sequence). The CDR3 sequence is CASSILGKHTEAFF. The CDR3 DNA reads TGTGCCAGCAGCATCCTAGGAAAACACACTGAAGCTTTCTTT.

This rearrangement joins TRBV10-1 to TRBJ2-6; TRBD1 matches 7 bases. V gave up 0 bases and J gave up 2 bases; unmatched junction bases: 1. From germline, CDR1 is WNHNN and CDR2 SYGVQD (reference sequence). The CDR3 length is 16 residues. The CDR3 nucleotides are TGCGCCAGCAGTGAGTCTAGGGGGCCTGGGGCCAACGTCCTGACTTTC. This codes for CASSESRGPGANVLTF.